The 8 T cell receptor beta chains given below trace back to one sample, sequenced in a study of blood T cell repertoires in COVID-19. The protocol was immunoSEQ multiplex PCR, while the TCRdb copy is restricted to in-frame clones and leaves out a portion. The profile covers approximately 220,000 clones, with more than 85% appearing a single time and more than 2.5% taken by the ten largest. Sequenced: peripheral blood. Receptor source: a man between 60 and 70 years old with acute or convalescent COVID-19.

This clone has just one count. This chain links TRBV18 with TRBJ2-7, with TRBD2 as a possible D gene (5 bases). The CDR3 runs 14 residues. Trimming removed 5 bases at V and 3 bases at J, with 14 bases between. Germline V lookup: CDR1 KGHSH, CDR2 LQKENI. CDR3 protein: CASSEVLAFYEQYF. Written as DNA, the CDR3 is TGTGCCAGCTCAGAGGTTCTAGCTTTCTACGAGCAGTACTTC.

This clone was found once. This rearrangement joins TRBV3-1 (or the pseudogene TRBV3-2) to TRBJ2-7; D is undetermined. CDR3 length: 11 amino acids. Trimming left V 3 bases short and J 6 bases short, with 6 bases between. The germline V gene encodes CDR1 LGHDT and CDR2 YNNKEL (reference sequence). The DNA for the CDR3 is TGTGCCAGCAGCCATACTGGCGAGCAGTACTTC. Its translation: CASSHTGEQYF.

Only one count was recorded for this clone. The chain joins TRBV9 to TRBJ2-1; D perhaps matches TRBD1 (6 bases). Germline lookup yields CDR1 SGDLS and CDR2 YYNGEE. The ends were cut back, 0 bases at V and 0 bases at J, with 13 bases in the middle. The CDR3 has 17 amino acids. CDR3 loop: CASSVAPQGSSYNEQFF. CDR3 nucleotides: TGTGCCAGCAGCGTAGCCCCCCAGGGGAGCTCCTACAATGAGCAGTTCTTC. The variable domain in full, with the rest retrieved from reference TRBV9 and TRBJ2-1, is DSGVTQTPKHLITATGQRVTLRCSPRSGDLSVYWYQQSLDQGLQFLIQYYNGEERAKGNILERFSAQQFPDLHSELNLSSLELGDSALYFCASSVAPQGSSYNEQFFGPGTRLTVL.

The CDR3 DNA reads as TGCAGTGCTAGTCCTACAGGGGCCCTGAACACTGAAGCTTTCTTT. Translated: CSASPTGALNTEAFF. The rearrangement joins TRBV20-1 to TRBJ1-1; 7 bases line up with TRBD1. Germline CDR1 DFQATT, CDR2 SNEGSKA (reference sequence). The CDR3 totals 15 residues. V lost 3 bases to trimming and J lost 0 bases; unmatched junction nucleotides: 7.

V and J are TRBV2 and TRBJ2-5; 8 bases align to TRBD2. Germline values: CDR1 SNHLY, CDR2 FYNNEI. With V trimmed by 7 bases and J by 0 bases, 10 bases remained unmatched. The length of the CDR3 is 16 residues. The CDR3 is CASTLIGGGYQETQYF. CDR3 sequence (DNA): TGTGCCAGCACCCTCATCGGGGGGGGCTACCAAGAGACCCAGTACTTC.

V and J are TRBV5-1 and TRBJ1-6; D is perhaps TRBD1 (5 bases). CDR3 length: 16 amino acids. Germline V gene sequence: CDR1 SGHRS, CDR2 YFSETQ. Between the trimmed V and J ends, which lost 4 bases and 5 bases, there was a span of 16 bases. The CDR3 sequence: CASSPRVGGDNSPLHF. The DNA for the CDR3 is TGCGCCAGCAGCCCCAGGGTTGGCGGGGATAATTCACCCCTCCACTTT.

This clone was found a few times. CDR3 sequence: CASSLGGPYEQYF. For the CDR3, the DNA is TGTGCCAGCAGTTTAGGGGGGCCCTACGAGCAGTACTTC. This chain connects TRBV12-3 or TRBV12-4 to TRBJ2-7, with a possible D match to TRBD1 (6 bases). CDR3 length: 13 amino acids. The germline V and J ends were trimmed by 1 base and 2 bases, with 6 bases remaining between them.

The chain recombines TRBV29-1 with TRBJ1-1; D perhaps matches TRBD1 (6 bases). V lost 6 bases and J lost 1, with 18 bases in between. This CDR3 has 15 amino acids. CDR1 and CDR2 from the germline V gene are SQVTM and ANQGSEA. In DNA, the CDR3 is TGCAGCGTGGGGGGGCCCGAGGTTCGGAACACTGAAGCTTTCTTT. Protein sequence: CSVGGPEVRNTEAFF. Full variable domain (remainder filled in from reference TRBV29-1 and TRBJ1-1): SAVISQKPSRDICQRGTSLTIQCQVDSQVTMMFWYRQQPGQSLTLIATANQGSEATYESGFVIDKFPISRPNLTFSTLTVSNMSPEDSSIYLCSVGGPEVRNTEAFFGQGTRLTVV.